One and the same sample provided the 2 T cell receptor beta chains below, sequenced in a study of beta chain features in type 1 diabetes. What was sequenced were expressed TCRB transcripts, since all of the isolated RNA had been reverse transcribed. TCRdb's copy holds only in-frame clones and misses some; the assay was immunoSEQ multiplex PCR. The sample includes about 150,000 clones, about 10% of them seen just once. The specimen was central memory CD4+ T cells from blood. The receptors derive from a man aged 18 to 30 in good health.

This clone showed up just a few times. The genes are TRBV7-2 and TRBJ2-3, with 7 bases aligning to TRBD1. The germline CDR1 and CDR2 sequences are SGHTA and FQGNSA. The trim removed 2 bases at V and 6 bases at J, leaving 5 bases unmatched. There are 14 residues in the CDR3. For the CDR3, the DNA is TGTGCCAGCAGCTTAAGGGGGCTGATTGATACGCAGTATTTT. Its protein is CASSLRGLIDTQYF.

This chain uses TRBV4-3 with TRBJ1-5; D remains unclear. Trimming removed 6 bases at V and 7 bases at J, with 19 bases between. The germline gives CDR1 LGHNA, CDR2 YSLEER. This CDR3 is built from 15 residues. The CDR3 here is CASSQLAGDYQPQHF. For the CDR3, the DNA is TGCGCCAGCAGTCAACTCGCAGGAGACTACCAGCCCCAGCATTTT.